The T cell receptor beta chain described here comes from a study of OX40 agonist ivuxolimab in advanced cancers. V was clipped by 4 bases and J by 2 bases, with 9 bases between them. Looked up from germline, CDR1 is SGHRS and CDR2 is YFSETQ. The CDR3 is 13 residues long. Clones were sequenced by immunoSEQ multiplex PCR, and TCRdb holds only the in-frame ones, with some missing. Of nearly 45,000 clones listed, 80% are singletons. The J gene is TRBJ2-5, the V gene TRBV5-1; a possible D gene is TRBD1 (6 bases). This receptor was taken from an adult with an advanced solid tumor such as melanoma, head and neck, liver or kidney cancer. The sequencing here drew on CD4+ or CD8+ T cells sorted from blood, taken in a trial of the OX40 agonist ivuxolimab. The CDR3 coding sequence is TGCGCCAGCAGCCTTGGACAGCAAGAGACCCAGTACTTC. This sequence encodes CASSLGQQETQYF.